The next 2 T cell receptor beta chains were all read from a single sample in a study of CD8 T cells in Susac syndrome. It was with random hexamers that about 0.45 to 1 ug RNA was reverse transcribed. TCRdb re-called the immunoSEQ multiplex PCR reads with MiXCR, one entry per CDR3 protein. The sample carries about 130,000 distinct CDR3 sequences, just over 90% recorded once. Sequenced: CD8+ T cells from PBMCs. These receptors were taken from a human donor with multiple sclerosis.

The rearrangement uses TRBV3-1 and TRBJ2-5; D might be TRBD2 (6 bases). The V and J ends lost 7 bases and 5 bases respectively, with 23 bases between them. Germline V gene lookup returns CDR1 LGHDT and CDR2 YNNKEL (reference sequence). This CDR3 is 16 amino acids long. CDR3 region: CASTLKTQTRLETQYF. The CDR3 DNA reads TGTGCCAGCACCTTAAAAACCCAGACTAGACTGGAGACCCAGTACTTC.

The rearrangement joins TRBV27 to TRBJ2-3; 7 positions agree with TRBD1. The CDR3 is 13 residues long. CDR1 is MNHEY and CDR2 is SMNVEV in the germline V gene (reference sequence). Trimming took 7 bases from V and 5 from J; bases not matched to a gene: 6. DNA for the CDR3: TGTGCCAGCAACCGACAGGGCCTAGATACGCAGTATTTT. Translating it yields CASNRQGLDTQYF.